This T cell receptor (beta chain) was obtained from a study of shared clonotypes between healthy human individuals (dated by TCRdb to 2018 to 2021). Turning to the overall study: Two women and a few men aged 18 to 49 years were included in the cohort. Blood TCR repertoires of a handful of healthy adults were deeply sequenced to estimate repertoire size and the extent of clonotype sharing between individuals. Each donor's leukapheresis produced roughly between roughly 0.85 and 9.5 billion PBMCs. Libraries were prepared and TCR repertoires were sequenced by different laboratories using diverse techniques, in order to increase sequencing depth and limit assay-specific biases. Results and caveats for the whole study, not just this receptor: Sampling was restricted to blood, and TCR repertoires in tissues likely differ from the TCR repertoires found in blood. Because the study included a small number of donors, the genetic and exposure-history diversity represented was limited. Pairwise subsampling led to the expectation that sequencing depth would affect the degree of clonotype sharing among donors.

For CDR1 and CDR2, the germline V gene lists SNHLY and FYNNEI. V is reduced by 5 bases and J by 0 bases, leaving a spacing of 8 bases between them. Inclusive of the bounding cysteine and phenylalanine, the CDR3 is 13 residues long. Left in the record is the CDR3 DNA by itself, 39 bases read in frame from the first base. As concerns this clone: Its antigen is currently not known. Base quality data are lacking; no much larger clone is found one base away.

Using the deep immunoSEQ assay, TCR CDR3 regions were amplified from genomic DNA by multiplex PCR. For each cell subset, the extracted genomic DNA was distributed evenly across all wells of several immunoSEQ 96-well plates, and each plate served as one replicate. For unsorted PBMC, 250 to 350 ng of genomic DNA, equivalent to approximately 30,000 T cell genomes, went into each replicate PCR. Genomic DNA from unsorted PBMC was sequenced over ten immunoSEQ deep assay plates. Purified libraries were quantified with a Qubit 3.0 fluorometer, sized on a Bioanalyzer 2100, and re-quantified with the KAPA Library Quantification kit. Every immunoSEQ 96-well plate was sequenced on a dedicated single-read 150-cycle Illumina NextSeq 550 flow cell. Per the source publication's procedure: Because the immunoSEQ output included only junctional sequences and no quality scores, the filtering could not be the same as the filtering used for full-length reads. To assign V/J genes and CDR3, sequences were annotated using PyIR, a Python wrapper for IgBLAST v1.9, with IMGT germline references. Reads were filtered out if the reads had weak V/J assignments (E-value above 1e-6), no CDR3, stop codons, out-of-frame junctions, or ambiguous translated residues. A V3J clonotype was defined by an identical inferred V gene, J gene, and CDR3 amino acid sequence. To compute the percentage overlap between repertoires, the number of shared unique clonotypes was divided by the size of the smaller repertoire. Repertoire richness was assessed with RTK rarefaction, the Chao1 estimator, and Recon v2.1 estimates of unobserved clonotypes. TCRdb limited this immuneACCESS table to in-frame rearrangements with V and J called. A share of clones is missing; checked studies link under half to unresolved V genes, and the rest is unexplained. V, J and clone size reflect that table, while D and trimming were determined from the DNA. This sample holds nearly 500,000 clones; about three quarters were observed only once. The top ten hold 10% to 15% of the sample.

The donors were healthy, HIV-negative adults with no recently reported acute infections or vaccinations. Every donor was a Caucasian adult living in Nashville, Tennessee, USA. In the unsorted samples, approximately 82 million PBMCs were counted, and genomic DNA was extracted using the QIAamp DNA Blood Mini kit. Blood was collected by leukapheresis, and PBMCs were isolated by Ficoll-Histopaque density gradient centrifugation and then cryopreserved in liquid nitrogen vapor phase. Material for sequencing was PBMCs. The clonotype originates from a woman in her forties in good health. Some clones in this sample may be carry-over from other donors' samples. This chain joins TRBV2 to TRBJ2-7; the D gene remains uncertain. The DNA sequence is given as TGTGCCAGCAGTCTGGACCACTCCTACGAGCAGTACTTC. Protein translation: CASSLDHSYEQYF.